The 32 T cell receptor beta chains presented below share a single source sample, sequenced in a study of T cell changes during pregnancy in multiple sclerosis. This table comes from immunoSEQ multiplex PCR, and its TCRdb copy is limited to in-frame clones, with some not included. The sample yields tens of thousands of clones, approximately 92% seen once. The sequencing here drew on CD4+ T cells from peripheral blood mononuclear cells, taken after pregnancy. The receptors shown here come from a female donor in good health, enrolled as a control in a pregnancy study.

The CDR3 loop reads CASSVDNQETQYF. CDR3 bases: TGTGCCAGCAGTGTGGACAACCAAGAGACCCAGTACTTC. The V and J genes are TRBV25-1 and TRBJ2-5; TRBD1 is a possible D gene (5 bases). Trimming removed 4 bases from V and 0 bases from J, with 6 bases in between. The CDR3 is 13 residues long. Germline V gene lookup returns CDR1 MGHDK and CDR2 SYGVNS.

V is TRBV2 and J is TRBJ2-3, with 8 positions matching TRBD1. Germline CDR1 is SNHLY and CDR2 is FYNNEI. Trimming at V came to 4 bases and at J to 2 bases, leaving 5 bases not matched to a gene. This CDR3 comprises 15 residues. CDR3 nucleotides: TGTGCCAGCAGTGCACAGGGGGTTAACACAGATACGCAGTATTTT. Its protein product is CASSAQGVNTDTQYF.

This chain uses TRBV5-6 with TRBJ1-2; D is unclear. The CDR3 spans 11 residues. The V gene's germline CDR1 is SGHDT and CDR2 YYEEEE. V gave up 1 base and J gave up 9 bases, with 7 bases separating them. As DNA, the CDR3 is TGTGCCAGCAGCTTGCGTTTTCGCTACACCTTC. This codes for CASSLRFRYTF.

The rearrangement joins TRBV7-9 to TRBJ1-3; 8 bases line up with TRBD1. The CDR3 spans 13 residues. V dropped 3 bases and J dropped 10; count of bases not matched to a gene: 5. Germline values: CDR1 SEHNR, CDR2 FQNEAQ (reference sequence). The CDR3 coding sequence is TGTGCCAGCAGCTTGGGACAGGCCGGGACCATATATTTT. This gives the protein CASSLGQAGTIYF.

The V and J genes are TRBV30 and TRBJ2-7, with TRBD1 matching 7 bases. The V and J ends lost 1 base and 3 bases, in that order; junction bases with no gene match: 6. Germline V gene data show CDR1 as GTSNPN and CDR2 as SVGIG (reference sequence). The CDR3 is made up of 14 amino acids. The DNA of the CDR3 is TGTGCCTGGAGTGCCGGGACAGTATTCTACGAGCAGTACTTC. Translation gives CAWSAGTVFYEQYF.

V usage is TRBV28 and J usage is TRBJ1-3; possible D gene TRBD1, 5 bases. V lost 5 bases and J 3 bases, leaving 14 bases between the germline ends. This CDR3 is 15 amino acids long. The germline gives CDR1 MDHEN, CDR2 SYDVKM. As DNA, the CDR3 is TGTGCCAGCAGTGGGTCCGACAGCCGTGGAAACACCATATATTTT. This sequence encodes CASSGSDSRGNTIYF.

The chain uses TRBV7-3 and TRBJ2-4; TRBD1 is a possible D gene (7 bases). This CDR3 is 15 amino acids long. Looked up from germline, CDR1 is SGHTA and CDR2 is FQGTGA. Trimming stripped 4 bases from V and 1 base from J, with 11 bases between. The CDR3 sequence: CASSSAGGAKNIQYF. The CDR3, as DNA: TGTGCCAGCAGCTCCGCAGGGGGGGCCAAAAACATTCAGTACTTC.

The rearrangement joins TRBV14 to TRBJ2-3; TRBD2 matches 9 bases. Germline V gene lookup returns CDR1 SGHDN and CDR2 FVKESK. The CDR3 totals 14 residues. The V gene end was trimmed by 7 bases and the J gene end by 9 bases; junction bases not matched to a gene: 11. The CDR3 sequence: CASTLAGSVNTQYF. The CDR3 DNA sequence: TGTGCCAGCACACTAGCGGGCTCAGTTAACACGCAGTATTTT. Filled out from reference TRBV14 and TRBJ2-3, the complete variable domain reads EAGVTQFPSHSVIEKGQTVTLRCDPISGHDNLYWYRRVMGKEIKFLLHFVKESKQDESGMPNNRFLAERTGGTYSTLKVQPAELEDSGVYFCASTLAGSVNTQYFGPGTRLTVL.

The chain couples TRBV7-3 to TRBJ2-1; 12 nucleotides match TRBD2. This CDR3 has 14 amino acids. Germline-derived CDR1 and CDR2 are SGHTA and FQGTGA. The junction had 1 base not matched to a gene; V was cut back by 4 bases and J by 6 bases. The CDR3 loop reads CASSSSGGANEQFF. For the CDR3, the DNA is TGTGCCAGCAGCTCTAGCGGGGGGGCCAATGAGCAGTTCTTC.

The CDR3: CASSFEVNTEAFF. In nucleotides, the CDR3 is TGTGCCAGCAGCTTCGAGGTGAACACTGAAGCTTTCTTT. This rearrangement joins TRBV7-6 to TRBJ1-1; D unresolved. Deletions cut 3 bases from V and 0 bases from J, with 5 bases between. The CDR3 runs 13 residues. Germline CDR1 SGHVS, CDR2 FNYEAQ.

The chain employs TRBV30 and TRBJ1-5, with TRBD1 matching over 7 bases. V shed 0 bases, J shed 3 bases, and the junction held 2 bases outside the gene matches. Germline CDR1 is GTSNPN and CDR2 is SVGIG (reference sequence). The CDR3 length is 14 residues. This chain's CDR3 is CAWSVGQINQPQHF. For the CDR3, the DNA is TGTGCCTGGAGTGTGGGACAGATCAATCAGCCCCAGCATTTT.

This clone was picked up one time. The chain combines TRBV28 with TRBJ1-4; D unresolved. The germline V gene has CDR1 MDHEN and CDR2 SYDVKM. This CDR3 is built from 14 residues. V lost 8 bases, J lost 8 bases, and 18 bases lay in between. CDR3 nucleotide sequence: TGTGCCAGCTACCCTAAGAGGGTTGGCGAAAAACTGTTTTTT. It specifies CASYPKRVGEKLFF.

This clone was observed once. The chain recombines TRBV7-9 with TRBJ2-4; TRBD1 might be the D (5 bases). Germline V CDR1 and CDR2: SEHNR, FQNEAQ (reference sequence). Trimming took off 1 base at V and 8 bases at J, with 12 bases between the two ends. The CDR3 has 14 amino acids. The CDR3, as DNA: TGTGCCAGCAGCTTAGGGCAGGGTGCGGACATTCAGTACTTC. Protein product: CASSLGQGADIQYF.

This sequence joins TRBV6-5 and TRBJ2-1; 8 bases fit TRBD2. Trimming removed 6 bases from V and 2 bases from J; junction bases left unmatched: 3. This CDR3 comprises 14 residues. Germline V gene data show CDR1 as MNHEY and CDR2 as SVGAGI. The CDR3 spells CASSRGGTYNEQFF. The CDR3 DNA reads as TGTGCCAGCAGCCGCGGGGGGACCTACAATGAGCAGTTCTTC.

The chain recombines TRBV13 with TRBJ1-1; 7 positions agree with TRBD1. The CDR3 length is 14 residues. With 9 bases clipped from V and 1 base from J, the junction kept 8 bases outside the gene matches. Germline CDR1 PRHDT, CDR2 FYEKMQ (reference sequence). CDR3 region: CASKPGQQNTEAFF. The CDR3 DNA reads TGTGCCAGTAAACCGGGACAGCAGAACACTGAAGCTTTCTTT.

CDR3 nucleotide sequence: TGTGCCAGCAGCTTACGGACAGACTATGGCTACACCTTC. Its protein is CASSLRTDYGYTF. This rearrangement joins TRBV13 to TRBJ1-2; D may be TRBD1 (6 bases). Trimming took 2 bases from V and 3 from J, leaving 7 bases between them. The CDR3 sequence is 13 residues long. Germline V lookup: CDR1 PRHDT, CDR2 FYEKMQ (reference sequence).

The gene calls are TRBV28 and TRBJ1-2; maybe TRBD1 (5 bases). This CDR3 spans 13 amino acids. The V gene's germline CDR1 is MDHEN and CDR2 SYDVKM. Trimming left V 5 bases short and J 4 bases short, with 11 bases between. The CDR3 nucleotides read TGTGCCAGCAGTATCAAGGGGCCCTATGGCTACACCTTC. Residues: CASSIKGPYGYTF.

J is TRBJ2-7 and V is TRBV18, with TRBD1 as a possible D gene (6 bases). The CDR3 loop spans 16 amino acids. V was pared by 3 bases and J by 4 bases, with 19 bases between. Per the germline V gene, CDR1 is KGHSH and CDR2 is LQKENI. The CDR3 nucleotides read TGTGCCAGCTCACCTGGACCGAGGGCAGGGGCTTACGAGCAGTACTTC. Protein product: CASSPGPRAGAYEQYF.

This rearrangement joins TRBV4-3 to TRBJ1-3, with a tentative D call TRBD1 (5 bases). Trimming took off 4 bases at V and 2 bases at J, with 12 bases between the two ends. The CDR3 has 15 amino acids. The germline V gene encodes CDR1 LGHNA and CDR2 YSLEER. DNA for the CDR3: TGCGCCAGCAGCCTAGGGGAGGTGACTGGAAACACCATATATTTT. This translates into CASSLGEVTGNTIYF.

This chain joins TRBV5-4 and TRBJ2-6; 9 bases fit TRBD1. Germline V lookup: CDR1 SGHNT, CDR2 YYREEE (reference sequence). Trimming removed 5 bases from V and 4 bases from J; junction bases left unmatched: 7. The CDR3 covers 16 residues. The chain's CDR3 is CASRPGTGPGANVLTF. CDR3 DNA sequence: TGTGCCAGCAGACCCGGGACAGGGCCCGGGGCCAACGTCCTGACTTTC.

The chain links TRBV6-6 to TRBJ1-6; 7 bases agree with TRBD1. V lost 4 bases to trimming and J lost 7 bases; unmatched junction nucleotides: 7. The germline CDR1 and CDR2 sequences are MNHNY and SVGAGI (reference sequence). The CDR3 sequence is 15 residues long. CDR3 nucleotide sequence: TGTGCCAGCAGTTTCTCCGGGACAGACAATTCACCCCTCCACTTT. Protein product: CASSFSGTDNSPLHF.

This chain uses TRBV7-9 with TRBJ2-1; the D is unclear. Germline CDR1 is SEHNR and CDR2 is FQNEAQ (reference sequence). Trimming removed 2 bases at V and 5 bases at J, with 10 bases between. The CDR3 is 14 residues long. This chain's CDR3 is CASSLQSSNNEQFF. In DNA form, the CDR3 reads TGTGCCAGCAGCTTACAGTCCTCGAACAATGAGCAGTTCTTC.

This chain connects TRBV30 to TRBJ1-2; D not resolved. Trimming stripped 2 bases from V and 8 bases from J, with 12 bases between. This CDR3 region has 12 residues. Germline CDR1 is GTSNPN and CDR2 is SVGIG (reference sequence). The CDR3 DNA reads as TGTGCCTGGAGTCTAACATCGGGAGGCTACACCTTC. Translation: CAWSLTSGGYTF.

V and J are TRBV27 and TRBJ2-2, with a possible D match to TRBD1 (6 bases). The V and J ends lost 5 bases and 0 bases respectively, with 10 bases between them. Germline loops: CDR1 MNHEY, CDR2 SMNVEV (reference sequence). The CDR3 extends over 15 amino acids. Here the CDR3 DNA reads TGTGCCAGCAGTGCACAGGGATCGAACACCGGGGAGCTGTTTTTT. Protein product: CASSAQGSNTGELFF.

This sequence joins TRBV6-5 and TRBJ2-6, with TRBD2 as a possible D gene (5 bases). Trimming removed 8 bases at V and 9 bases at J, with 20 bases between. Germline V gene lookup returns CDR1 MNHEY and CDR2 SVGAGI. The CDR3 runs to 15 residues. For the CDR3, the DNA is TGTGCCAGCTCTGCTGCCGGGATAGGGAGCAACGTCCTGACTTTC. Translating it yields CASSAAGIGSNVLTF.

The chain couples TRBV12-2 to TRBJ2-2; the table assigns TRBD2, which was not confirmed against the DNA. TRBV12-2 is noted as a pseudogene. CDR3 length: 18 amino acids. CDR3: CASRLVRWDYSNTGELFF. In DNA, the CDR3 is TGTGCAAGTCGCTTAGTACGATGGGACTACTCGAACACCGGGGAGCTGTTTTTT.

The chain employs TRBV7-3 and TRBJ1-2; D is possibly TRBD1 (6 bases). The CDR3 covers 13 residues. CDR1 SGHTA and CDR2 FQGTGA come from the germline V gene. V lost 11 bases and J 5 bases, leaving 18 bases between the germline ends. DNA of the CDR3: TGTGCCGCCCGGGGGGAGGGGGTATATGGCTACACCTTC. Protein product: CAARGEGVYGYTF.

The chain recombines TRBV7-2 with TRBJ1-5, with D tentatively TRBD1 (6 bases). Trimming took off 1 base at V and 2 bases at J, with 12 bases between the two ends. Per germline, CDR1 SGHTA and CDR2 FQGNSA. The length of the CDR3 is 16 residues. This CDR3 is CASSLEGVLGNQPQHF. The CDR3 DNA follows: TGTGCCAGCAGCTTAGAGGGGGTTTTGGGCAATCAGCCCCAGCATTTT.

The rearrangement uses TRBV9 and TRBJ1-2; 7 bases agree with TRBD1. CDR3 length equals 18 residues. V dropped 4 bases and J dropped 3; count of bases not matched to a gene: 18. Germline-derived CDR1 and CDR2 are SGDLS and YYNGEE. This CDR3 reads CASSYRPEPGQTDYGYTF. CDR3 DNA: TGTGCCAGCAGCTATCGCCCGGAACCGGGACAGACAGACTATGGCTACACCTTC.

This chain joins TRBV29-1 and TRBJ2-2, with D possibly matching TRBD2 (7 bases). Trimming stripped 7 bases from V and 2 bases from J, with 8 bases between. There are 12 residues in the CDR3. Germline CDR1 reads SQVTM; CDR2 reads ANQGSEA. CDR3 in amino acids: CSGGGNTGELFF. The CDR3 DNA follows: TGCAGCGGGGGGGGCAACACCGGGGAGCTGTTTTTT.

The chain employs TRBV18 and TRBJ2-7; 9 bases align to TRBD1. V shed 4 bases, J shed 2 bases, and the junction held 3 bases outside the gene matches. Per the germline V gene, CDR1 is KGHSH and CDR2 is LQKENI. The CDR3 sequence is 14 residues long. The CDR3 loop is CASSLWTGAYEQYF. In DNA, the CDR3 is TGTGCCAGCTCACTGTGGACAGGGGCCTACGAGCAGTACTTC.

The J gene is TRBJ1-2, the V gene TRBV7-9; TRBD1 might be the D (5 bases). The CDR3 loop spans 14 amino acids. The V gene lost 2 bases and the J gene lost 8 bases, with 15 bases spanning the gap. In germline, CDR1 is SEHNR, CDR2 FQNEAQ (reference sequence). This CDR3 is CASSLRTGEGGYTF. The CDR3 bases are TGTGCCAGCAGCTTAAGAACAGGAGAAGGAGGCTACACCTTC.